This is a list of T cell receptor beta chains from one sample in a study of cytomegalovirus exposure and HLA in healthy donors. Data came from immunoSEQ multiplex PCR; TCRdb stores just in-frame clones and leaves some out. The table includes about 160,000 clones, around 74% detected once. The material sequenced was PBMCs. The origin of the receptors is a female donor in good health and CMV-seronegative. Both conserved end residues are part of each CDR3. The order of the fields is J gene, V gene, clone size, CDR3 protein. Clone size is given for some rows only: seen once, a few or many times, or a class if the clone is expanded.

TRBJ1-3,TRBV5-6,.,CASSRDRGVNTIYF
TRBJ1-2,TRBV29-1,.,CSVESGDGYTF
TRBJ1-4,TRBV7-3,.,CASSSRSGTGEKLFF
TRBJ2-1,TRBV5-1,.,CASSADAYGLAGFYNEQFF
TRBJ2-1,TRBV11-2,.,CASSLGFVGGNEQFF
TRBJ1-1,TRBV19,.,CASSSLREAFF
TRBJ2-5,TRBV5-4,few,CASRRLPGGTGIGRETQYF
TRBJ2-5,TRBV6-1,.,CASRRLAEEETQYF
TRBJ1-6,TRBV30,.,CAWRDRGNSPLHF
TRBJ2-7,TRBV27,.,CASSSRTGDEQYF
TRBJ1-4,TRBV15,.,CATSRGAGTATNEKLFF
TRBJ2-3,TRBV27,.,CASSLDITSTDTQYF
TRBJ1-2,TRBV19,.,CASSISGLNYGYTF
TRBJ2-3,TRBV25-1,.,CASSHRTASTDTQYF
TRBJ2-1,TRBV5-4,once,CASSFRRAGGLGEQFF
TRBJ2-7,TRBV25-1,.,CASSESDRAYEQYF
TRBJ2-1,TRBV14,.,CASSQQAGLLYNEQFF
TRBJ2-7,TRBV6-4,.,CASRKKGYEQYF
TRBJ1-5,TRBV30,.,CAWSKGQGFQPQHF
TRBJ1-2,TRBV2,once,CASSGTVGNYGYTF
TRBJ2-5,TRBV7-6,once,CASSPDMAETQYF
TRBJ1-2,TRBV19,.,CASSTAMGQNYGYTF
TRBJ1-2,TRBV6-5,.,CASSRGEYGYTF
TRBJ1-6,TRBV9,.,CASTKEGGYNSPLHF